The entry below gives a single T cell receptor beta chain sequence along with its context. Its antigen is as yet unknown. A second about 6 to 11 cycle PCR used barcoded and J-beta primers. Each CDR3 protein is one row after TCRdb ran MiXCR on the 5' RACE reads. The sample yields around 990,000 distinct CDR3 sequences, 30% to 40% seen once. Germline trimming cut 3 bases from V and 5 bases from J; bases unmatched to any gene: 11. This CDR3 has 16 amino acids. Germline V gene lookup returns CDR1 MNHEY and CDR2 SMNVEV (reference sequence). This sample is part of a study of blood T cells in healthy people across ages. Study conclusions and caveats: Researchers report that TCR beta diversity correlated strongly with naive T cell percentage. Diversity estimates drawn from one million T cells were deemed underestimates.

The chain links TRBV27 to TRBJ1-2; 8 bases map to TRBD1. The source material was blood. The clonotype originates from a man aged 18 to 30 in good health. The chain's CDR3 is CASSLDREGSGYGYTF. As DNA, the CDR3 is TGTGCCAGCAGTTTGGACAGGGAGGGGTCCGGTTATGGCTACACCTTC.